Listed here are 14 T cell receptor beta chains from one sample, sequenced in a study of molecular identifiers for immune sequencing clone quantification. Using its own MiXCR run on the PCR reads, TCRdb lists one record per CDR3 protein. The profile shows approximately 59,000 distinct CDR3 sequences, about 18% of them singletons. Sequencing was performed on naive CD8+ T cells from blood, with Jurkat cell RNA spiked in. As to subset: FACS-sorted CD8+CD4-CCR7+CD45RA+ naive T cells. All receptors come from a human donor in good health. Some libraries in this study had Jurkat cell RNA spiked in.

This clonotype showed up many times. This sequence joins TRBV28 and TRBJ2-2; a weak D match, TRBD1 (6 bases). V was trimmed by 5 bases and J by 3 bases, leaving 10 bases between them. The CDR3 has 14 residues. Germline V lookup: CDR1 MDHEN, CDR2 SYDVKM. CDR3 amino acids: CASSHYRDTGELFF. DNA for the CDR3: TGTGCCAGCAGTCACTACAGGGACACCGGGGAGCTGTTTTTT.

The chain has TRBV18 and TRBJ1-5; no clear D gene. Germline V lookup: CDR1 KGHSH, CDR2 LQKENI. The V end was cut by 3 bases, the J end by 5 bases, with 8 bases between. The CDR3 covers 13 residues. The CDR3 protein is CASSPPGDQPQHF. The CDR3 DNA is TGTGCCAGCTCACCCCCTGGCGATCAGCCCCAGCATTTT.

This clonotype was seen a few times. V is TRBV6-5 and J is TRBJ1-2; D uncertain. The CDR3 contains 15 residues. Trimming pared 6 bases from V and 4 bases from J, leaving 18 bases between. Per the germline V gene, CDR1 is MNHEY and CDR2 is SVGAGI. The CDR3 DNA is TGTGCCAGCAGCCACGGACTCGACGGGTCCTATGGCTACACCTTC. Residues: CASSHGLDGSYGYTF.

V and J are TRBV9 and TRBJ2-1; 12 bases are a match to TRBD2. Germline loops: CDR1 SGDLS, CDR2 YYNGEE. The CDR3 is made up of 21 amino acids. V lost 4 bases and J lost 0; bases outside the gene matches: 17. The CDR3 region has the DNA TGTGCCAGCAGCACTCCGACTCCCCCTAGCGGGAGGGGCAGCTCCTACAATGAGCAGTTCTTC. As protein: CASSTPTPPSGRGSSYNEQFF.

J is TRBJ2-7 and V is TRBV28; 7 nucleotides align to TRBD1. The CDR3 extends over 15 amino acids. The germline V gene encodes CDR1 MDHEN and CDR2 SYDVKM. J gave up 0 bases and V 3 bases, and 5 bases lay outside the gene matches. This CDR3 reads CASSFVTGSSYEQYF. DNA for the CDR3: TGTGCCAGCAGTTTCGTGACAGGGAGCTCCTACGAGCAGTACTTC. The entire variable domain, with the rest obtained from reference TRBV28 and TRBJ2-7, is as follows: DVKVTQSSRYLVKRTGEKVFLECVQDMDHENMFWYRQDPGLGLRLIYFSYDVKMKEKGDIPEGYSVSREKKERFSLILESASTNQTSMYLCASSFVTGSSYEQYFGPGTRLTVT.

The sample holds many counts of this clonotype. V and J are TRBV11-1 and TRBJ2-1; D is perhaps TRBD2 (5 bases). Germline V CDR1 and CDR2: SGHAT, FQDESV (reference sequence). The CDR3 is 14 residues long. The V and J ends lost 5 bases and 3 bases respectively, with 11 bases between them. CDR3 sequence: CASSRAGDYNEQFF. The CDR3 coding sequence is TGTGCCAGCAGCCGCGCGGGCGACTACAATGAGCAGTTCTTC.

The rearrangement uses TRBV11-3 and TRBJ2-7, with 9 bases that match TRBD2. The V gene end was trimmed by 2 bases and the J gene end by 3 bases; junction bases not matched to a gene: 11. The CDR3 is 17 residues long. CDR1 is SGHNT and CDR2 is YENEEA in the germline V gene. The CDR3 is CASSLQPREGRYYEQYF. Written as DNA, the CDR3 is TGTGCCAGCAGCTTACAACCGCGGGAGGGGAGATACTACGAGCAGTACTTC.

Many counts were recorded for this clonotype. The CDR3 is CATGTGVGEQYF. The CDR3 bases are TGTGCCACCGGGACAGGGGTTGGCGAGCAGTACTTC. V gene TRBV24-1 combines with J gene TRBJ2-7; 10 nucleotides align to TRBD1. The CDR3 loop spans 12 amino acids. V trimming: 9 bases; J trimming: 6 bases; junction bases outside the gene matches: 4. Germline V gives CDR1 KGHDR, CDR2 SFDVKD.

This clonotype was seen ten or more times. The chain couples TRBV6-1 to TRBJ2-7; D remains unclear. The V gene lost 3 bases and the J gene lost 2 bases, with 14 bases spanning the gap. Germline CDR1 MNHNS, CDR2 SASEGT. This CDR3 comprises 15 residues. In DNA form, the CDR3 reads TGTGCCAGCAGTGATCTCTTGTCCCTCGCCTACGAGCAGTACTTC. Its protein product is CASSDLLSLAYEQYF.

This clonotype qualifies as medium-sized (0.01 to 0.1%). V and J are TRBV10-3 and TRBJ2-5; perhaps TRBD2 as D (6 bases). The V gene's germline CDR1 is ENHRY and CDR2 SYGVKD. There are 16 residues in the CDR3. V was cut by 2 bases and J by 0 bases, with 13 bases left in between. The CDR3 sequence is CAISEGLAENQETQYF. CDR3 nucleotide sequence: TGTGCCATCAGTGAGGGATTAGCGGAGAACCAAGAGACCCAGTACTTC.

Many counts were recorded for this clonotype. The chain carries TRBV10-3 and TRBJ2-2; D not certain. The CDR3 runs to 12 residues. CDR1 is ENHRY and CDR2 is SYGVKD in the germline V gene. V gave up 6 bases and J gave up 6 bases, with 8 bases separating them. CDR3 residues: CAIRVPSGELFF. CDR3 DNA: TGTGCCATCAGGGTTCCGTCCGGGGAGCTGTTTTTT.

J is TRBJ2-2 and V is TRBV28; TRBD2 might be the D (6 bases). In germline, CDR1 is MDHEN, CDR2 SYDVKM. CDR3 length: 15 residues. Trimming took off 5 bases at V and 5 bases at J, with 15 bases between the two ends. In DNA, the CDR3 is TGTGCCAGCAGTGTCCGACTAGGAGGGACCGGGGAGCTGTTTTTT. Translated: CASSVRLGGTGELFF.

The table lists this clonotype with a few counts. The chain links TRBV6-1 to TRBJ2-5; maybe TRBD2 (6 bases). This CDR3 comprises 15 residues. With 8 bases removed from V and 3 bases from J, the gap between germline ends came to 19 bases. The germline gives CDR1 MNHNS, CDR2 SASEGT. The CDR3 region is CASRNSGLAKETQYF. DNA of the CDR3: TGTGCCAGCCGGAATAGCGGCCTAGCTAAAGAGACCCAGTACTTC.

In this sample, this clonotype turned up many times. The J gene is TRBJ1-3, the V gene TRBV7-9; no firm D call. CDR1 and CDR2 (germline): SEHNR, FQNEAQ (reference sequence). This CDR3 spans 13 amino acids. V dropped 6 bases and J dropped 0 bases, with 6 bases sitting between them. Here the CDR3 reads CASSESSGNTIYF. DNA of the CDR3: TGTGCCAGCAGTGAGAGCTCTGGAAACACCATATATTTT.